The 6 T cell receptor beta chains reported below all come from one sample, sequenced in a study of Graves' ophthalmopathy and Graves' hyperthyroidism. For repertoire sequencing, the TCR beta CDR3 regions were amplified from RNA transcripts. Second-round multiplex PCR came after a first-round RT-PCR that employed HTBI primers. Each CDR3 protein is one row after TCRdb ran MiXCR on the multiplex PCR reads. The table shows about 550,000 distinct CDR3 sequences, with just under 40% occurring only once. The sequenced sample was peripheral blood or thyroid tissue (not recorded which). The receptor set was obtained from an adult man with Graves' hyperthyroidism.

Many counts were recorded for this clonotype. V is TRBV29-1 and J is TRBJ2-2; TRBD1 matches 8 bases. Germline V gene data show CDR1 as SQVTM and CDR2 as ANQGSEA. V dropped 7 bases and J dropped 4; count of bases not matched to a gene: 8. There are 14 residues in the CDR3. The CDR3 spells CSATRTGTTGELFF. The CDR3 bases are TGCAGCGCGACCCGGACAGGGACCACCGGGGAGCTGTTTTTT.

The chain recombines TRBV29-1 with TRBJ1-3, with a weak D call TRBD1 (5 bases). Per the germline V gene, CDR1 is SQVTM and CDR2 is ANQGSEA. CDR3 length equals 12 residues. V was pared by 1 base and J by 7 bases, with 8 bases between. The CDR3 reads CSVEAPGNTIYF. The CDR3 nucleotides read TGCAGCGTTGAAGCTCCAGGGAACACCATATATTTT.

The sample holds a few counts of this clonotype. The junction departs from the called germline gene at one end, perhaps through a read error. CDR3 residues: CASSPGGLGQETQYF. For the CDR3, the DNA is TGTGCCAGCAGTCCAGGGGGCTTGGGGCAAGAGACCCAGTACTTC. The chain uses TRBV10-3 and TRBJ2-5; 8 bases match TRBD1. This CDR3 contains 15 residues. In germline, CDR1 is ENHRY, CDR2 SYGVKD.

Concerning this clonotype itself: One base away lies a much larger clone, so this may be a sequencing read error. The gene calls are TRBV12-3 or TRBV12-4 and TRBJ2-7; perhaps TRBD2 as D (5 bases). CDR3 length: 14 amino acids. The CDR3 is CASSLSGRTYEKYF. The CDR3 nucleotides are TGTGCCAGCAGTTTAAGCGGCCGAACCTACGAGAAGTACTTC.

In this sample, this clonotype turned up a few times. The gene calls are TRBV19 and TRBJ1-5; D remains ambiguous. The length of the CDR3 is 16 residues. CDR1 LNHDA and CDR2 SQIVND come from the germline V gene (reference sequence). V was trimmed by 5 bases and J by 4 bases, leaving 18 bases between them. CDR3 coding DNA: TGTGCCAGTAGTCCCCGCCTAAGTCTCGGTAATCAGCCCCAGCATTTT. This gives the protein CASSPRLSLGNQPQHF.

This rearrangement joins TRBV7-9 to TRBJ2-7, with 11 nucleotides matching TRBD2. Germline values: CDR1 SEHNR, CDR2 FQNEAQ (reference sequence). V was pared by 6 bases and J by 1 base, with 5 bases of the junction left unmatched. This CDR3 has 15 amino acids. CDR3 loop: CASRSTSGASYEQYF. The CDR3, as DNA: TGTGCCAGCAGGTCGACTAGCGGGGCTTCCTACGAGCAGTACTTC.